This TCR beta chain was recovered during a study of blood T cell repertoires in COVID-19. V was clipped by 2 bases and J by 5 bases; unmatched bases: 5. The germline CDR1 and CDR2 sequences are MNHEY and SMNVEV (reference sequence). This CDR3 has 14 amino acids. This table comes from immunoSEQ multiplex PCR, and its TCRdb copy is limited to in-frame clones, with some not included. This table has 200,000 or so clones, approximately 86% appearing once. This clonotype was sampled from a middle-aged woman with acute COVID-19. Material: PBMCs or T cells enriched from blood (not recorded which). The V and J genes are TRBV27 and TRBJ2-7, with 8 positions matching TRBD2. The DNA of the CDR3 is TGTGCCAGCAGTTTAGCGGGAGGCCTTCACGAGCAGTACTTC. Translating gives CASSLAGGLHEQYF.